This TCR beta chain emerged from a study of T cell repertoires in cytomegalovirus infection (dated by TCRdb to about 2019). Regarding the study in general: The peptide stimulations were aimed at well-studied HLA-B-restricted epitopes as well as recently identified HLA-C-restricted CMV epitopes, whose presentation resists viral immunomodulation. Donor HLA type was relevant to the analysis, because carriage of CMV infection together with the matching HLA type was indicated by public TCR beta signatures. Overall study results and their limits: Cumulative frequency of public TCR beta family members discriminated carriers of CMV infection plus the relevant HLA type in this cohort and an independent approximately 350-donor cohort. In the ex vivo response, HLA-C-restricted CMV-specific TCR beta clonotypes were dominant, and in two of eight donors the single most frequent clonotype came from this HLA-C-restricted group.

TCRdb names Illumina HiSeq 1500 as the instrument used. TCRdb reprocessed the public reads (quality trimming at Q25 with fastp, clone calling with MiXCR) and kept in-frame beta chains. Entries are consolidated by CDR3 protein sequence, retaining the most common genes and DNA. The sample table shows nearly 700,000 distinct CDR3 sequences, and around a third are seen once. 15% to 20% of the sample is taken by the ten largest. This clonotype was seen at least ten times. Its target antigen remains unknown. Base qualities are missing; no much larger clone stands one base away. Counted from cysteine to phenylalanine, this CDR3 has 11 amino acids. Only the CDR3 DNA is retained, 33 bases long and in frame from the first base. V is reduced by 1 base and J by 9 bases, leaving a spacing of 4 bases between them. Taken with the paper, the label for treatment or condition translates to: in vitro stimulation with specific CMV peptide epitopes to enrich CMV-specific T cells.

The V and J genes are TRBV12-3 or TRBV12-4 and TRBJ1-5, with the identity of the D gene unclear. The material sequenced was cultured PBMCs, taken from culture after CMV antigen stimulation. This receptor was taken from a human donor in good health (CMV status not recorded). Some clones in this sample may be carry-over from other donors' samples. The CDR3 loop reads CASSLGGPQHF. The DNA sequence is TGTGCCAGCAGTTTAGGGGGGCCCCAGCATTTT.